Below, 32 T cell receptor beta chains from the same sample are listed, as sequenced in a study of blood T cell repertoires in COVID-19. Produced via immunoSEQ multiplex PCR; TCRdb's table is partial and in-frame only. There are under 60,000 clones in the sample; roughly 90% occur only once, and around a tenth lies in the top ten. Sample: peripheral blood. The receptors shown here come from a human donor with acute or convalescent COVID-19. The donor label of this sample is uncertain.

The chain recombines TRBV24-1 with TRBJ2-2; a possible D gene is TRBD1 (5 bases). Trimming pared 3 bases from V and 2 bases from J, leaving 9 bases between. Germline-derived CDR1 and CDR2 are KGHDR and SFDVKD. The CDR3 extends over 15 amino acids. CDR3 nucleotide sequence: TGTGCCACCAGTGATCGGACAACTAACACCGGGGAGCTGTTTTTT. Translation gives CATSDRTTNTGELFF.

The chain combines TRBV12-2 with TRBJ2-7; whether TRBD2, the table's D call, matches the DNA was not checked. TRBV12-2 is a pseudogene. CDR3 size: 14 residues. The CDR3 DNA is TGTGCAAGTCGCTTAGTATGGGGGGCCTACGAGCAGTACGTC. It is translated as CASRLVWGAYEQYV.

The DNA of the CDR3 is TGTGCCAGCACCCGGACAGGGTCTGGAGAAAAACTGTTTTTT. Its protein is CASTRTGSGEKLFF. V gene TRBV28 combines with J gene TRBJ1-4; the match to TRBD1 covers 8 bases. Trimming removed 7 bases from V and 8 bases from J; junction bases left unmatched: 9. Per the germline V gene, CDR1 is MDHEN and CDR2 is SYDVKM. This CDR3 has 14 amino acids.

This sequence joins TRBV20-1 and TRBJ1-2; D gene ambiguous. CDR1 DFQATT and CDR2 SNEGSKA come from the germline V gene (reference sequence). CDR3 size: 11 residues. V was clipped by 4 bases and J by 4 bases, with 7 bases between them. The CDR3 DNA reads as TGCAGTGCTATCGTTAGCTATGGCTACACCTTC. Amino acid sequence: CSAIVSYGYTF.

This sequence joins TRBV2 and TRBJ1-5; D perhaps matches TRBD1 (5 bases). Trimming left V 6 bases short and J 0 bases short, with 12 bases between. Germline V gene sequence: CDR1 SNHLY, CDR2 FYNNEI. CDR3 length equals 15 residues. The CDR3 loop is CASRTTENSNQPQHF. DNA for the CDR3: TGTGCCAGCAGGACGACAGAGAATAGCAATCAGCCCCAGCATTTT.

This chain joins TRBV25-1 and TRBJ2-7; tentatively, D is TRBD2 (6 bases). Germline CDR1 is MGHDK and CDR2 is SYGVNS. The CDR3 loop spans 15 amino acids. The germline V and J ends were trimmed by 1 base and 5 bases, with 15 bases remaining between them. CDR3 loop: CASSELGGPTHEQYF. Here the CDR3 DNA reads TGTGCCAGCAGTGAATTGGGAGGCCCTACCCACGAGCAGTACTTC.

The chain joins TRBV28 to TRBJ1-1, with TRBD1 matching over 8 bases. The CDR3 covers 14 residues. Germline CDR1 reads MDHEN; CDR2 reads SYDVKM. The trim removed 6 bases at V and 4 bases at J, leaving 7 bases unmatched. Here the CDR3 DNA reads TGTGCCAGCAGACCGACAGGGGCGGTCACTGAAGCTTTCTTT. Translating it yields CASRPTGAVTEAFF.

The rearrangement uses TRBV7-6 and TRBJ1-1, with 9 bases fitting TRBD1. Germline lookup yields CDR1 SGHVS and CDR2 FNYEAQ. Trimming took 5 bases from V and 4 from J; bases not matched to a gene: 20. The CDR3 length is 19 residues. The CDR3 sequence is CASSNALSLHRGLGTEAFF. The CDR3 coding sequence is TGTGCCAGCAGCAACGCACTATCTTTGCACAGGGGGCTGGGCACTGAAGCTTTCTTT.

The genes are TRBV11-2 and TRBJ2-2; a possible D gene is TRBD2 (5 bases). V shed 3 bases and J shed 7 bases, with 12 bases lying between them. The CDR3 is 14 residues long. The germline gives CDR1 SGHAT, CDR2 FQNNGV. In DNA form, the CDR3 reads TGTGCCAGCAGCTTCGGAGGTTACAGCGGGGAGCTGTTTTTT. It is translated as CASSFGGYSGELFF.

This clone was recorded a few times. The chain is built from TRBV7-9 and TRBJ2-1; D might be TRBD1 (6 bases). V was cut by 2 bases and J by 7 bases, with 9 bases left in between. The CDR3 is 13 residues long. The germline gives CDR1 SEHNR, CDR2 FQNEAQ (reference sequence). The DNA for the CDR3 is TGTGCCAGCAGCTTAACAGGGTTGAATGAGCAGTTCTTC. Encoded protein: CASSLTGLNEQFF.

The rearrangement links TRBV11-2 to TRBJ1-4; D unclear. The CDR3 runs 14 residues. Germline CDR1 reads SGHAT; CDR2 reads FQNNGV. Trimming took off 2 bases at V and 0 bases at J, with 4 bases between the two ends. In DNA, the CDR3 is TGTGCCAGCAGCTTATTCGCAACTAATGAAAAACTGTTTTTT. Translation: CASSLFATNEKLFF.

The chain recombines TRBV19 with TRBJ1-3, with D maybe TRBD1 (6 bases). This CDR3 comprises 13 residues. V shed 4 bases and J shed 10 bases, with 14 bases lying between them. Germline V gives CDR1 LNHDA, CDR2 SQIVND (reference sequence). CDR3 nucleotide sequence: TGTGCCAGTAGTACCCGACAGGCATCGACCATATATTTT. Residues: CASSTRQASTIYF.

This rearrangement joins TRBV5-1 to TRBJ1-2; a possible D gene is TRBD1 (6 bases). With 5 bases removed from V and 6 bases from J, the gap between germline ends came to 17 bases. The length of the CDR3 is 14 residues. Germline CDR1 is SGHRS and CDR2 is YFSETQ. CDR3 bases: TGCGCCAGCAGTCCCGACCGGACAGCGAATGGCTACACCTTC. This translates into CASSPDRTANGYTF. Variable domain in full (rest from reference TRBV5-1 and TRBJ1-2): KAGVTQTPRYLIKTRGQQVTLSCSPISGHRSVSWYQQTPGQGLQFLFEYFSETQRNKGNFPGRFSGRQFSNSRSEMNVSTLELGDSALYLCASSPDRTANGYTFGSGTRLTVV.

The chain recombines TRBV19 with TRBJ1-6; 10 positions match TRBD1. Trimming took 5 bases from V and 9 from J; bases not matched to a gene: 7. This CDR3 region has 15 residues. Germline V gene lookup returns CDR1 LNHDA and CDR2 SQIVND (reference sequence). The DNA of the CDR3 is TGTGCCAGTAGTTTGGGACAGGGGCGTGGTTCACCCCTCCACTTT. Protein sequence: CASSLGQGRGSPLHF.

The V call is TRBV2, the J call TRBJ1-1; 7 bases map to TRBD1. CDR3 length: 13 residues. Germline V gene sequence: CDR1 SNHLY, CDR2 FYNNEI. The ends lost 3 bases at V and 9 bases at J; junction bases unmatched: 7. The CDR3: CASSEVRGNQAFF. The CDR3 nucleotides are TGTGCCAGCAGTGAGGTCAGGGGGAATCAAGCTTTCTTT.

The table lists this clone with a few counts. CDR3 nucleotide sequence: TGTGCCAGTAGTACCAGGGTGGCTGAAGCTTTCTTT. Translating gives CASSTRVAEAFF. The chain couples TRBV19 to TRBJ1-1; possibly TRBD1 for D (5 bases). The V end lost 4 bases, the J end lost 6 bases, and 9 bases lay between the germline ends. CDR3 size: 12 residues. The germline CDR1 and CDR2 sequences are LNHDA and SQIVND (reference sequence).

The chain joins TRBV6-4 to TRBJ1-1, with D unclear. V was shortened by 0 bases and J by 8 bases, with 10 bases between the two germline ends. This CDR3 has 13 amino acids. Germline loops: CDR1 MRHNA, CDR2 SNTAGT. The DNA for the CDR3 is TGTGCCAGCAGTGACTCCCCGGGTGGGGAAGCTTTCTTT. Protein: CASSDSPGGEAFF.

The CDR3 loop reads CASSPRGGDGSGELFF. The CDR3 DNA follows: TGTGCCAGCAGCCCTAGAGGAGGGGACGGCTCCGGGGAGCTGTTTTTT. The rearrangement links TRBV9 to TRBJ2-2; D may be TRBD2 (6 bases). The CDR3 spans 16 residues. Trimming took 4 bases from V and 6 from J, leaving 19 bases between them. Germline V gene lookup returns CDR1 SGDLS and CDR2 YYNGEE.

V and J are TRBV6-6 and TRBJ2-5; 7 nucleotides match TRBD1. V shed 7 bases, J shed 5 bases, and the junction held 7 bases outside the gene matches. Germline loops: CDR1 MNHNY, CDR2 SVGAGI (reference sequence). The CDR3 is 13 amino acids. CDR3: CASTPPGGETQYF. CDR3 in DNA: TGTGCCAGCACTCCGCCAGGGGGTGAGACCCAGTACTTC.

The V gene is TRBV19, the J gene TRBJ2-7; possibly TRBD1 for D (6 bases). V shed 7 bases and J shed 6 bases, with 19 bases lying between them. Germline CDR1 LNHDA, CDR2 SQIVND (reference sequence). There are 14 residues in the CDR3. The CDR3 bases are TGTGCCAGTAATTCAGGGGAACCAAAGCGCGAGCAGTACTTC. Its translation: CASNSGEPKREQYF.

The chain is built from TRBV7-2 and TRBJ2-5; 8 positions match TRBD1. Germline V gene lookup returns CDR1 SGHTA and CDR2 FQGNSA. The CDR3 covers 17 residues. Unmatched junction bases numbered 10, after V lost 2 bases and J lost 2 bases. The CDR3 DNA reads TGTGCCAGCAGCTTAACGGGGACAGGAACGGCTCAAGAGACCCAGTACTTC. Protein product: CASSLTGTGTAQETQYF.

CDR3 DNA sequence: TGTGCCTGGAGTGTTTCGGGGGTGGAGACCCAGTACTTC. Its translation is CAWSVSGVETQYF. The V and J genes are TRBV30 and TRBJ2-5; TRBD2 is a possible D gene (6 bases). This CDR3 has 13 amino acids. Trimming removed 0 bases at V and 5 bases at J, with 10 bases between. In germline, CDR1 is GTSNPN, CDR2 SVGIG (reference sequence).

The table lists this clone with a few counts. The chain has TRBV24-1 and TRBJ1-2, with D perhaps matching TRBD1 (6 bases). Germline values: CDR1 KGHDR, CDR2 SFDVKD. The CDR3 runs to 14 residues. Trimming shortened V by 6 bases and J by 2 bases, and 12 bases separated the two germline ends. For the CDR3, the DNA is TGTGCCACCAGTCTGACAGGAACCAACTATGGCTACACCTTC. Translation: CATSLTGTNYGYTF.

The rearrangement links TRBV27 to TRBJ2-5, with 9 bases aligning to TRBD1. Looked up from germline, CDR1 is MNHEY and CDR2 is SMNVEV (reference sequence). J was trimmed by 5 bases and V by 5 bases; bases with no gene match: 6. The length of the CDR3 is 14 residues. CDR3 loop: CASSIQGARETQYF. CDR3 nucleotides: TGTGCCAGCAGTATACAGGGGGCACGGGAGACCCAGTACTTC.

The rearrangement joins TRBV6-2 or TRBV6-3 to TRBJ2-1, with TRBD1 matching 7 bases. This CDR3 is built from 16 residues. The germline gives CDR1 MNHEY, CDR2 SVGEGT. Trimming took 0 bases from V and 7 from J; bases not matched to a gene: 9. The CDR3 nucleotides read TGTGCCAGCAGTTACTCGAGACAGGGAGTAAGAAATGAGCAGTTCTTC. Translation gives CASSYSRQGVRNEQFF.

The genes are TRBV7-9 and TRBJ2-1, with TRBD2 matching over 10 bases. CDR1 and CDR2 (germline): SEHNR, FQNEAQ (reference sequence). The CDR3 totals 15 residues. The trim removed 5 bases at V and 8 bases at J, leaving 9 bases unmatched. This CDR3 reads CASSQSGRASDEQFF. The CDR3 DNA reads as TGTGCCAGCAGCCAGAGCGGGAGGGCCAGCGATGAGCAGTTCTTC.

The gene calls are TRBV5-1 and TRBJ1-2; TRBD1 matches at 8 bases. The V segment lost 4 bases and the J segment 6 bases; nucleotides outside the gene matches: 8. The CDR3 length is 14 residues. Per germline, CDR1 SGHRS and CDR2 YFSETQ. CDR3 sequence: CASSPGQVANGYTF. Written as DNA, the CDR3 is TGCGCCAGCAGCCCGGGACAGGTAGCGAATGGCTACACCTTC. Using reference TRBV5-1 and TRBJ1-2 for the parts outside the CDR3, the full variable domain is KAGVTQTPRYLIKTRGQQVTLSCSPISGHRSVSWYQQTPGQGLQFLFEYFSETQRNKGNFPGRFSGRQFSNSRSEMNVSTLELGDSALYLCASSPGQVANGYTFGSGTRLTVV.

The V gene is TRBV4-1, the J gene TRBJ2-7, with 14 bases fitting TRBD2. CDR1 MGHRA and CDR2 YSYEKL come from the germline V gene. The CDR3 extends over 18 amino acids. Trimming at V came to 3 bases and at J to 3 bases, leaving 10 bases not matched to a gene. CDR3 nucleotide sequence: TGCGCCAGCAGCCACGAACCACCGGGACTAGCGGGAGTCTACGAGCAGTACTTC. It yields the protein CASSHEPPGLAGVYEQYF.

V and J are TRBV7-9 and TRBJ2-4; possible D gene TRBD1, 6 bases. This CDR3 is 13 amino acids long. Deletions cut 5 bases from V and 3 bases from J, with 8 bases between. The germline V gene has CDR1 SEHNR and CDR2 FQNEAQ (reference sequence). Here the CDR3 DNA reads TGTGCCAGCAGCCCGGGACACAAAAACATTCAGTACTTC. Encoded protein: CASSPGHKNIQYF.

The rearrangement joins TRBV11-2 to TRBJ1-2, with 7 bases lining up with TRBD1. The CDR3 has 14 residues. Germline-derived CDR1 and CDR2 are SGHAT and FQNNGV. After removal of 1 base from V and 5 bases from J, the junction contained 4 bases not matched to a gene. The CDR3 region has the DNA TGTGCCAGCAGCTTAGCGCCAGGGGGATATGGCTACACCTTC. Translation: CASSLAPGGYGYTF. The full variable domain, rest sourced from reference TRBV11-2 and TRBJ1-2, is EAGVAQSPRYKIIEKRQSVAFWCNPISGHATLYWYQQILGQGPKLLIQFQNNGVVDDSQLPKDRFSAERLKGVDSTLKIQPAKLEDSAVYLCASSLAPGGYGYTFGSGTRLTVV.

Here the CDR3 DNA reads TGTGCCAGCAGCCCCCCTGGGGCCTCCAATGAGCAGTTCTTC. It translates to CASSPPGASNEQFF. The chain employs TRBV7-9 and TRBJ2-1, with TRBD1 as a possible D gene (5 bases). Germline-derived CDR1 and CDR2 are SEHNR and FQNEAQ (reference sequence). CDR3 length: 14 residues. The germline V and J ends were trimmed by 5 bases and 6 bases, with 14 bases remaining between them.

The chain combines TRBV7-2 with TRBJ2-2; 9 bases are a match to TRBD2. The CDR3 spans 15 residues. V was pared by 5 bases and J by 6 bases, with 7 bases of the junction left unmatched. Germline V gene data show CDR1 as SGHTA and CDR2 as FQGNSA. DNA for the CDR3: TGTGCCAGCAGCCGCGGACTAGCGTTTTCCGGGGAGCTGTTTTTT. Its translation: CASSRGLAFSGELFF.